The T cell receptor (beta chain) under discussion was sequenced for a study of T cells in Graves' hyperthyroidism and ophthalmopathy. The definition of stable Graves' hyperthyroidism was no ophthalmopathy progression within 18 months. More than 9.5 ml fresh peripheral blood yielded the PBMCs. Authors of the study amplified TCR beta CDR3 regions from RNA transcripts. Primed by the HTBI set, a first-round RT-PCR was run on the TCR CDR3. TCRdb processed the multiplex PCR reads anew with MiXCR; each CDR3 protein has one entry. The table records approximately 590,000 distinct CDR3 sequences, around a sixth of them present only once. The CDR3 sequence is 16 residues long. The V and J ends lost 3 bases and 2 bases, in that order; junction bases with no gene match: 10. Germline V gives CDR1 SGHRS, CDR2 YFSETQ.

The sequence came from a woman under 40 with Graves' hyperthyroidism. The chain uses TRBV5-1 and TRBJ2-7, with 8 bases that match TRBD1. Sequencing was carried out using blood. DNA of the CDR3: TGCGCCAGCAGCTCCCTGGGGACAGGCGTTACCTACGAGCAGTACTTC. Translating gives CASSSLGTGVTYEQYF.